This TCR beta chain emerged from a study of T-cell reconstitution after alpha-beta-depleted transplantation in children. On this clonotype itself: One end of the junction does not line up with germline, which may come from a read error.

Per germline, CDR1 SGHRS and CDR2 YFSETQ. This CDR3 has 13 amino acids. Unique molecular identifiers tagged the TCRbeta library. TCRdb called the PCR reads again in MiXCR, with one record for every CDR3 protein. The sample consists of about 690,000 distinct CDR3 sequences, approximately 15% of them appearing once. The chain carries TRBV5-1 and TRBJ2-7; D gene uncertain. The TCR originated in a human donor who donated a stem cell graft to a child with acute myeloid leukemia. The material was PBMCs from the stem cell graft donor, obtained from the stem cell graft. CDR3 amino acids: CASSLAGSYGQYF. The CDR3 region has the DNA TGCGCCAGCAGCTTGGCCGGCTCCTACGGGCAGTACTTC.